Below, 10 T cell receptor beta chains from the same sample are listed, as sequenced in a study of naive and memory T cell subsets. Study-level findings and limits: Especially in CD8 cells, naive repertoires contained a few larger clonotypes, possibly CD45RA-re-expressing memory cells.

What these receptors recognize is not known. Two oligonucleotides, mixed equimolar, formed the beta constant-region primer covering TRBC1 and TRBC2. Nested alpha and beta constant-region primers with the SP2 primer drove four PCR rounds on ligated cDNA. TCRdb reprocessed the UMI-ligation and nested PCR reads via MiXCR and lists one record per CDR3 protein. The sample comprises roughly 99,000 distinct CDR3 sequences, 10% to 12% of which are singletons, and roughly 0.13% rests with the top ten. The sample was naive CD4+ T cells from blood. These receptors were collected from a human donor in good health.

This clonotype was found a few times. This sequence joins TRBV4-2 and TRBJ2-1, with D possibly matching TRBD2 (6 bases). CDR3 length: 17 amino acids. Germline V CDR1 and CDR2: LGHNA, YNFKEQ. V was pared by 0 bases and J by 0 bases, with 12 bases between. CDR3 in DNA: TGTGCCAGCAGCCAAGATGGGACTTTCAGCTCCTACAATGAGCAGTTCTTC. This encodes CASSQDGTFSSYNEQFF.

The CDR3 sequence is CASSPPIAGGAAKNIQYF. The CDR3 DNA reads TGTGCCAGCTCACCACCGATCGCGGGGGGCGCGGCCAAAAACATTCAGTACTTC. J is TRBJ2-4 and V is TRBV18; TRBD2 agrees at 8 bases. Germline CDR1 KGHSH, CDR2 LQKENI. The trim removed 0 bases at V and 1 base at J, leaving 8 bases unmatched. CDR3 length equals 18 residues.

This clonotype was recorded a few times. The chain joins TRBV6-2 or TRBV6-3 to TRBJ2-7, with D unresolved. The CDR3 has 13 residues. The germline gives CDR1 MNHEY, CDR2 SVGEGT. V was trimmed by 0 bases and J by 4 bases, leaving 7 bases between them. CDR3 DNA: TGTGCCAGCAGTTACTCGAGTTCGTACGAGCAGTACTTC. Protein: CASSYSSSYEQYF.

This clonotype was recorded a few times. The rearrangement uses TRBV6-6 and TRBJ2-3, with 12 positions matching TRBD2. Germline CDR1 MNHNY, CDR2 SVGAGI (reference sequence). This CDR3 region has 17 residues. V was pared by 2 bases and J by 1 base, with 4 bases of the junction left unmatched. The CDR3 DNA is TGTGCCAGCAGTTACGGGCGGACTAGCGGGGGCACAGATACGCAGTATTTT. This translates into CASSYGRTSGGTDTQYF.

This clonotype occurred a few times. This chain uses TRBV20-1 with TRBJ2-5, with 7 bases aligning to TRBD1. V shed 6 bases and J 3 bases; nucleotides not matched to a gene: 10. Per germline, CDR1 DFQATT and CDR2 SNEGSKA (reference sequence). The CDR3 is made up of 14 amino acids. The CDR3 nucleotides are TGCAGTGCCCTCAGGGGGACAGAGAAAGAGACCCAGTACTTC. This encodes CSALRGTEKETQYF.

This clonotype showed up just a few times. The chain is built from TRBV18 and TRBJ2-3; no definite D call. The CDR3 sequence is 14 residues long. The germline gives CDR1 KGHSH, CDR2 LQKENI. Trimming took off 6 bases at V and 5 bases at J, with 15 bases between the two ends. The CDR3 protein is CASSPTPSKDTQYF. The CDR3, as DNA: TGTGCCAGCTCCCCGACCCCTTCAAAAGATACGCAGTATTTT.

J is TRBJ2-1 and V is TRBV23-1; TRBD1 agrees at 9 bases. TRBV23-1 is assigned to the ORF class and has an uncertain function. The V gene end was trimmed by 6 bases and the J gene end by 12 bases; junction bases not matched to a gene: 24. CDR3 size: 18 residues. The DNA of the CDR3 is TGCGCCAGCAGGGTCCAACAGGGGGCAAATAGCCGGGCACGGTGGCAGTTCTTC. This sequence encodes CASRVQQGANSRARWQFF.

In its sample, this clonotype was seen a few times. This chain links TRBV7-2 with TRBJ2-3; D is undetermined. The V end lost 1 base, the J end lost 2 bases, and 13 bases lay between the germline ends. Germline V CDR1 and CDR2: SGHTA, FQGNSA. The CDR3 runs to 16 residues. CDR3 bases: TGTGCCAGCAGCTTAGGTCCGACCGGATACACAGATACGCAGTATTTT. It encodes CASSLGPTGYTDTQYF.

J is TRBJ2-6 and V is TRBV20-1; D is unclear. The CDR3 runs 13 residues. The V gene's germline CDR1 is DFQATT and CDR2 SNEGSKA (reference sequence). V lost 3 bases to trimming and J lost 3 bases, with 6 bases between them. The CDR3 region is CSASPRGANVLTF. The CDR3 region has the DNA TGCAGTGCTAGCCCCCGTGGGGCCAACGTCCTGACTTTC.

V and J are TRBV6-5 and TRBJ2-6; 8 bases map to TRBD1. The CDR3 has 18 residues. With 0 bases clipped from V and 1 base from J, the junction kept 5 bases outside the gene matches. Germline V gene lookup returns CDR1 MNHEY and CDR2 SVGAGI. CDR3 nucleotide sequence: TGTGCCAGCAGTTACTCGCAGGGGGCAACATCTGGGGCCAACGTCCTGACTTTC. This gives the protein CASSYSQGATSGANVLTF.